This T cell receptor beta chain was profiled in a study of immune heterogeneity within non-small cell lung tumors. Points from the study as a whole: Recurring identical dominant CDR3 beta clonotypes were observed across tumor sites within a patient, together with site-unique high-frequency clones.

TCR beta CDR3 regions came from multiplex PCR with 32 forward V and 13 reverse J primers. TCRdb reanalysed the multiplex PCR reads using MiXCR and keeps one entry per CDR3 protein. The repertoire holds approximately 11,000 distinct CDR3 sequences, with 30% as singletons. Bulk tumor genomic DNA, 500 to 650 ng per sample, was the template. Several biopsies per primary tumor were taken during surgery, spaced as far apart as possible. Patients with untreated, newly diagnosed non-small cell lung cancer underwent curative surgery. Study donors were patients with a new diagnosis of non-small cell lung cancer who underwent surgery with curative intent. In its sample, this clonotype was seen a few times. Its target is not known. The germline V and J ends were trimmed by 2 bases and 0 bases, with 9 bases remaining between them. Germline-derived CDR1 and CDR2 are SGHRS and YFSETQ. The CDR3 runs 15 residues.

The chain is built from TRBV5-1 and TRBJ2-1; tentatively, D is TRBD2 (6 bases). The clonotype was recovered from a woman between 50 and 59 years old with non-small cell lung cancer. The sequenced sample was lung tumor tissue. For the CDR3, the DNA is TGCGCCAGCAGCTTCGGAGCGGGCTCCTACAATGAGCAGTTCTTC. Amino acid sequence: CASSFGAGSYNEQFF.